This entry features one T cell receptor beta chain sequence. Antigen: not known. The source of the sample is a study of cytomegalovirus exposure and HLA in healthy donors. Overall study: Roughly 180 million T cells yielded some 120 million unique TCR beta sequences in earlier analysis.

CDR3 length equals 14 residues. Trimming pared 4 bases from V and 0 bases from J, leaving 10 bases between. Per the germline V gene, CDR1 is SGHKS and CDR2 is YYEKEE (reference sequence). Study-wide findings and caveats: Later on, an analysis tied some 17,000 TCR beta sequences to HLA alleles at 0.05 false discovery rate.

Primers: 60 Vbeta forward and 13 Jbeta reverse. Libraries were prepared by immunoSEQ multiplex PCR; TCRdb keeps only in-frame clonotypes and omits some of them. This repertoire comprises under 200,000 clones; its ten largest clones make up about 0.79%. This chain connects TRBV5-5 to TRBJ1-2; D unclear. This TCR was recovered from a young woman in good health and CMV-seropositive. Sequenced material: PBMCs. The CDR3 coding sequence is TGTGCCAGCAGCGAGGGCAGGCCTAACTATGGCTACACCTTC. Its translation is CASSEGRPNYGYTF.